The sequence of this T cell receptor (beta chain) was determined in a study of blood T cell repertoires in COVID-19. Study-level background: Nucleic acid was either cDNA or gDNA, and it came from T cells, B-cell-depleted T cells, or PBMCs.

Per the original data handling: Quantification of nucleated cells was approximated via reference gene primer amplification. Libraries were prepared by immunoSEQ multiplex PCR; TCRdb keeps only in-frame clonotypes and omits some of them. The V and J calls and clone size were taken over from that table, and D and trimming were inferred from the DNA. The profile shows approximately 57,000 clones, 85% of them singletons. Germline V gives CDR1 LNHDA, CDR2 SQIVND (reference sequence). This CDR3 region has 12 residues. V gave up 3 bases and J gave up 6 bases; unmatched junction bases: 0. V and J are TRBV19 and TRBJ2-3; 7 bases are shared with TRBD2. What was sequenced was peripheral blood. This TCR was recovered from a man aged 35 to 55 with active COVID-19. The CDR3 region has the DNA TGTGCCAGTAGTATGGGGGGGGATACGCAGTATTTT. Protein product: CASSMGGDTQYF.